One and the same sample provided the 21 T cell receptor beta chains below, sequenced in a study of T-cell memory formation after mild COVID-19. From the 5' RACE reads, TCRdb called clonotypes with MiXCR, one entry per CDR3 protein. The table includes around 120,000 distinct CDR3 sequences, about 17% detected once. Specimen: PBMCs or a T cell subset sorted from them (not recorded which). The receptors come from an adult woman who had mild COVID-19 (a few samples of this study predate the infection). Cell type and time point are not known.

CDR3 residues: CASSLDRSTTDTQYF. The CDR3 DNA reads TGTGCCAGCAGCTTAGACCGGTCCACCACAGATACGCAGTATTTT. V is TRBV7-2 and J is TRBJ2-3; D call uncertain. V was trimmed by 1 base and J by 2 bases, leaving 10 bases between them. This CDR3 has 15 residues. Germline CDR1 reads SGHTA; CDR2 reads FQGNSA.

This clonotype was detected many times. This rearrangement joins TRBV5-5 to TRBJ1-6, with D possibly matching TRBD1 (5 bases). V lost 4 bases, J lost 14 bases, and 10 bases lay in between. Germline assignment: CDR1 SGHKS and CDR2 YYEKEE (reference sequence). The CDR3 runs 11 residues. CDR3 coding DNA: TGTGCCAGCAGCCCAGGGATCGCCCTCCACTTT. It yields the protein CASSPGIALHF.

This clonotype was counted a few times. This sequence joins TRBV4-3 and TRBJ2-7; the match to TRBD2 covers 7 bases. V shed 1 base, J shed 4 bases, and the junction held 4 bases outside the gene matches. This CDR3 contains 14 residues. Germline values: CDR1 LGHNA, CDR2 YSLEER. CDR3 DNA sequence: TGCGCCAGCAGCCAAGCGGCTAGCGGATACGAGCAGTACTTC. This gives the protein CASSQAASGYEQYF.

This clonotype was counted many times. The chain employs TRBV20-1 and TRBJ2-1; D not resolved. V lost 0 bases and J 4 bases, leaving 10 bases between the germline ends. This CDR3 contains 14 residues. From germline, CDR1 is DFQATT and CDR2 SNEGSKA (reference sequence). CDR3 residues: CSAREGRDYNEQFF. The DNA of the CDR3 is TGCAGTGCTAGAGAGGGAAGGGATTACAATGAGCAGTTCTTC.

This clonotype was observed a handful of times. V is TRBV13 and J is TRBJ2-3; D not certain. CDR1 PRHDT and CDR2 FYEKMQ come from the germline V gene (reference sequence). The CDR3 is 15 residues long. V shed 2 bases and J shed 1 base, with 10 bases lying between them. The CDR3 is CASSLRWLRTDTQYF. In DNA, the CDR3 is TGTGCCAGCAGCTTACGATGGCTTCGCACAGATACGCAGTATTTT. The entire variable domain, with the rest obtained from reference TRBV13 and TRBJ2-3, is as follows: AAGVIQSPRHLIKEKRETATLKCYPIPRHDTVYWYQQGPGQDPQFLISFYEKMQSDKGSIPDRFSAQQFSDYHSELNMSSLELGDSALYFCASSLRWLRTDTQYFGPGTRLTVL.

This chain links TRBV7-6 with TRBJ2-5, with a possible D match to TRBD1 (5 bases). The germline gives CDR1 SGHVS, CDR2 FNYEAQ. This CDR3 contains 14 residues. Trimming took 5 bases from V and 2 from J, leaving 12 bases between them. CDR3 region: CASSPQGEQETQYF. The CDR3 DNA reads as TGTGCCAGCAGCCCGCAAGGGGAACAAGAGACCCAGTACTTC.

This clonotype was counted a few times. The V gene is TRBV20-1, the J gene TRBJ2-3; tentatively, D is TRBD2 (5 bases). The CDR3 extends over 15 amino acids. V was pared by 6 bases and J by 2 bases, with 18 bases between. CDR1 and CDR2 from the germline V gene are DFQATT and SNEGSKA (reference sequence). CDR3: CSAPPRTGPTDTQYF. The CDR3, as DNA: TGCAGTGCCCCACCGAGGACTGGGCCCACAGATACGCAGTATTTT.

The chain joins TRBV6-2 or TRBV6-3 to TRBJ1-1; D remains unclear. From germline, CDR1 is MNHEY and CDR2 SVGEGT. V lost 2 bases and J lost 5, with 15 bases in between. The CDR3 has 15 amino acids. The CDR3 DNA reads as TGTGCCAGCAGTTACGGCCTGAGCCTTTGGACTGAAGCTTTCTTT. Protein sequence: CASSYGLSLWTEAFF.

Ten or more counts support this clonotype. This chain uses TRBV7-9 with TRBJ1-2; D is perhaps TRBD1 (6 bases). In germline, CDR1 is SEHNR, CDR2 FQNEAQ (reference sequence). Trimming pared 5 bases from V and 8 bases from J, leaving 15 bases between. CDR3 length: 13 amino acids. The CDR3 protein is CASSDRTVWGYTF. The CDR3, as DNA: TGTGCCAGCAGCGACCGGACAGTGTGGGGCTACACCTTC.

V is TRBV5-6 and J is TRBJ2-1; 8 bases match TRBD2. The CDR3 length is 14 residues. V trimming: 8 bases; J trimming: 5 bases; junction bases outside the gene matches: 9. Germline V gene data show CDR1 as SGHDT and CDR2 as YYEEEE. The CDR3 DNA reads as TGTGCCAGTAGTTGGGGACTAGAGGACAATGAGCAGTTCTTC. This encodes CASSWGLEDNEQFF.

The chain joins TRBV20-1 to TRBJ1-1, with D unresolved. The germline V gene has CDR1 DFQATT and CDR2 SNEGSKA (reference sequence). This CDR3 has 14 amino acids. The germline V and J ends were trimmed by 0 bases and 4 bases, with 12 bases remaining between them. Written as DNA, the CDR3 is TGCAGTGCTAGAGATCAAGGCCGGGGCACTGAAGCTTTCTTT. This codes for CSARDQGRGTEAFF.

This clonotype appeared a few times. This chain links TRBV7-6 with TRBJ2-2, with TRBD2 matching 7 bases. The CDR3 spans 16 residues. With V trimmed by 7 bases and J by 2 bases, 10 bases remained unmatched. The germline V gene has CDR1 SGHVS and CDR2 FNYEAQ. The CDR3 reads CASTYFSGYNTGELFF. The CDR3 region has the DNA TGTGCCAGCACCTACTTTAGCGGGTACAACACCGGGGAGCTGTTTTTT.

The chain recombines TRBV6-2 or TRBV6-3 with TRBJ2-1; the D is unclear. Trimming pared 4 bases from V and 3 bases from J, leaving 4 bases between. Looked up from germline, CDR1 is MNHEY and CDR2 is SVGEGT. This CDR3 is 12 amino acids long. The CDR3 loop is CASSSLYNEQFF. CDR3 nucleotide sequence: TGTGCCAGCAGTTCCCTCTACAATGAGCAGTTCTTC.

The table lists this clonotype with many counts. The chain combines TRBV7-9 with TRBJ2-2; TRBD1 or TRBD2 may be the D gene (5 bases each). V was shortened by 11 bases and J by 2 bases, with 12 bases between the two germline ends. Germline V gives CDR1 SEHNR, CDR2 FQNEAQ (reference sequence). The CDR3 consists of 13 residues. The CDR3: CAGGSSNTGELFF. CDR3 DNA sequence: TGTGCCGGGGGATCTAGTAACACCGGGGAGCTGTTTTTT.

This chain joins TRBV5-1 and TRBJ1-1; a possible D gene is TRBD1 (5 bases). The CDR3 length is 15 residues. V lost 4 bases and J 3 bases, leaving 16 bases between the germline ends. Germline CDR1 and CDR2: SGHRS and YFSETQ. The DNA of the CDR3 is TGCGCCAGCAGCCTCCGGGACTCACTATACACTGAAGCTTTCTTT. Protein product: CASSLRDSLYTEAFF.

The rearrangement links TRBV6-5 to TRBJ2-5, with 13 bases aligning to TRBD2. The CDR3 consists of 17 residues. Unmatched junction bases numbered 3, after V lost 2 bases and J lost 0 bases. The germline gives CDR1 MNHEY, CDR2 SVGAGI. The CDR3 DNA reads TGTGCCAGCAGTTACGGGGGACTAGCGGGGTACCAAGAGACCCAGTACTTC. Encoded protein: CASSYGGLAGYQETQYF.

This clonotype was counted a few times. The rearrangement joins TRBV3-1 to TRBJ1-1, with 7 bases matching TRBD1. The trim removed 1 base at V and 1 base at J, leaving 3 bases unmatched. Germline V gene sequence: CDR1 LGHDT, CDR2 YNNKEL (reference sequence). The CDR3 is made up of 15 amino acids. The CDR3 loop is CASSQGDRQNTEAFF. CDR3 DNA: TGTGCCAGCAGCCAAGGGGACAGACAGAACACTGAAGCTTTCTTT.

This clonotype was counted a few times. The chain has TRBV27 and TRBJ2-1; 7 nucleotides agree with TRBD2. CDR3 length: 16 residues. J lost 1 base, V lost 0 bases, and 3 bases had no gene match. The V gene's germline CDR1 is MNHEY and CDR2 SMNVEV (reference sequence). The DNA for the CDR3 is TGTGCCAGCAGTTTATCGTGGGGGGGGTCCTACAATGAGCAGTTCTTC. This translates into CASSLSWGGSYNEQFF.

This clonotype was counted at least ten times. The CDR3 is CAISESLGSSFEQYF. In DNA form, the CDR3 reads TGTGCCATCAGTGAGTCGTTGGGGTCCTCATTCGAGCAGTACTTC. This rearrangement joins TRBV10-3 to TRBJ2-7, with D unresolved. Per germline, CDR1 ENHRY and CDR2 SYGVKD. Trimming removed 0 bases at V and 6 bases at J, with 15 bases between. This CDR3 region has 15 residues.

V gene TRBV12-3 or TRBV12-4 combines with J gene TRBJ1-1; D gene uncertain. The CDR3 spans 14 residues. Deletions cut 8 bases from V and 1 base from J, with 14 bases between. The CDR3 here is CASQSGLTNTEAFF. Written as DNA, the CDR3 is TGTGCCAGCCAATCGGGCTTAACGAACACTGAAGCTTTCTTT.

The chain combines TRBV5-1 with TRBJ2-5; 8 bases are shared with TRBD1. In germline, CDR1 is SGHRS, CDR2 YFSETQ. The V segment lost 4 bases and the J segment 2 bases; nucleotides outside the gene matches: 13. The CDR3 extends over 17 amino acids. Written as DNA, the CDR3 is TGCGCCAGCAGCCGGATTTCAGGGGGCAATTCGCAAGAGACCCAGTACTTC. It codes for CASSRISGGNSQETQYF.